The subject of this entry is one T cell receptor (beta chain). This record comes from a study of blood T cell repertoires in COVID-19. Study-wide background: Samples representing acute and convalescent COVID-19 were sourced from the United States, Italy and Spain. PBMCs, B-cell-depleted T cells, or T cells provided the cDNA or gDNA that made up the material.

As originally analysed: Cell counts per sample came from amplifying reference gene primers. Measured with immunoSEQ multiplex PCR; TCRdb has only the in-frame clones, and not every one. V and J calls and clone size come straight from that table; D and trimming were deduced from the DNA. Of more than 150,000 clones detected, roughly four fifths appear once; the ten largest clones hold about an eighth. This receptor was identified in a young man with active or convalescent COVID-19. What was sequenced was peripheral blood.

CDR3 DNA: TGCGCCAGCAGCTTGGACGGAGGCTACGAGCAGTACGTC. Translated: CASSLDGGYEQYV. This chain joins TRBV5-1 and TRBJ2-7, with TRBD2 as a possible D gene (5 bases). The CDR3 spans 13 residues. The germline V gene has CDR1 SGHRS and CDR2 YFSETQ. Trimming pared 0 bases from V and 3 bases from J, leaving 7 bases between.